The 15 T cell receptor beta chains in this list originate from one sample, sequenced in a study of cytomegalovirus exposure and HLA in healthy donors. PCR primers comprised 60 Vbeta and 13 Jbeta primers. Generated by immunoSEQ multiplex PCR, the TCRdb table keeps only in-frame clones and is missing some. The sample yields more than 75,000 clones, about 68% seen once. Sequencing was done on a sample of PBMCs. Receptors were obtained from a man between 35 and 55 years old in good health and CMV-seropositive.

V usage is TRBV4-1 and J usage is TRBJ2-5; 11 bases line up with TRBD1. Trimming removed 2 bases from V and 5 bases from J; junction bases left unmatched: 4. The length of the CDR3 is 15 residues. Per the germline V gene, CDR1 is MGHRA and CDR2 is YSYEKL. The CDR3 nucleotides read TGCGCCAGCAGCCAAACGGGACAGGGGGGGGAGACCCAGTACTTC. Translation gives CASSQTGQGGETQYF.

This clone was recorded a few times. This sequence joins TRBV7-2 and TRBJ2-1; 9 positions agree with TRBD2. The CDR3 has 17 residues. Germline-derived CDR1 and CDR2 are SGHTA and FQGNSA. Trimming at V came to 4 bases and at J to 7 bases, leaving 14 bases not matched to a gene. In nucleotides, the CDR3 is TGTGCCAGCAGCTGGGGCTGGAGGGCTAGCGGGGCGAATGAGCAGTTCTTC. This sequence encodes CASSWGWRASGANEQFF.

The genes are TRBV6-5 and TRBJ2-5, with D possibly matching TRBD2 (6 bases). Trimming took 6 bases from V and 7 from J, leaving 12 bases between them. The germline gives CDR1 MNHEY, CDR2 SVGAGI. CDR3 length: 12 residues. CDR3 protein: CASRGLGGTQYF. The CDR3 nucleotides are TGTGCCAGCAGGGGGCTGGGGGGGACCCAGTACTTC.

This clone is labeled medium-sized (0.01 to 0.1%). The rearrangement joins TRBV4-3 to TRBJ1-1; maybe TRBD1 (6 bases). CDR1 and CDR2 (germline): LGHNA, YSLEER. This CDR3 has 15 amino acids. With 0 bases removed from V and 3 bases from J, the gap between germline ends came to 11 bases. This CDR3 reads CASSQDITGYTEAFF. CDR3 nucleotide sequence: TGCGCCAGCAGCCAAGATATAACAGGGTACACTGAAGCTTTCTTT.

J is TRBJ1-1 and V is TRBV10-3, with 10 bases matching TRBD1. CDR1 and CDR2 (germline): ENHRY, SYGVKD. The CDR3 contains 17 residues. The CDR3, as DNA: TGTGTCACCAAAGGGGCCGGGACAGGGGTTTTGAACACTGAAGCTTTCTTT. This gives the protein CVTKGAGTGVLNTEAFF.

This clone was found a few times. The V gene is TRBV5-3, the J gene TRBJ1-5, with TRBD1 matching over 8 bases. TRBV5-3 is designated an ORF whose function remains uncertain. This CDR3 region has 16 residues. V shed 4 bases, J shed 3 bases, and the junction held 9 bases outside the gene matches. The CDR3 here is CARSVGQGANNQPQHF. CDR3 nucleotide sequence: TGTGCCAGAAGCGTGGGTCAGGGGGCGAACAATCAGCCCCAGCATTTT.

This sequence joins TRBV5-5 and TRBJ1-2, with 7 bases aligning to TRBD1. Losses at the gene ends were 4 bases for V and 1 base for J; bases not matched to a gene: 10. Germline CDR1 reads SGHKS; CDR2 reads YYEKEE (reference sequence). There are 16 residues in the CDR3. CDR3 residues: CASSTTQGVDNYGYTF. The CDR3 bases are TGTGCCAGCAGCACGACCCAGGGGGTAGATAACTATGGCTACACCTTC.

The chain couples TRBV19 to TRBJ1-2; TRBD1 agrees at 9 bases. Germline loops: CDR1 LNHDA, CDR2 SQIVND (reference sequence). The CDR3 totals 13 residues. Losses at the gene ends were 10 bases for V and 3 bases for J; bases not matched to a gene: 6. This CDR3 is CAIQRQGDYGYTF. The CDR3, as DNA: TGTGCCATTCAAAGACAGGGGGACTATGGCTACACCTTC.

V gene TRBV28 combines with J gene TRBJ1-2; 12 nucleotides match TRBD1. Germline CDR1 MDHEN, CDR2 SYDVKM. The CDR3 runs 15 residues. V was pared by 7 bases and J by 6 bases, with 9 bases of the junction left unmatched. The CDR3 sequence: CASIPPGQGADGYTF. The CDR3 DNA follows: TGTGCCAGCATCCCCCCGGGACAGGGGGCGGATGGCTACACCTTC.

The chain carries TRBV7-3 and TRBJ2-3; 11 bases are shared with TRBD2. The junction had 3 bases not matched to a gene; V was cut back by 4 bases and J by 0 bases. There are 16 residues in the CDR3. CDR1 is SGHTA, CDR2 FQGTGA, per germline. The CDR3 DNA follows: TGTGCCAGCAGCTCCGGGACTAGCGGAAGCACAGATACGCAGTATTTT. This sequence encodes CASSSGTSGSTDTQYF.

CDR3 nucleotide sequence: TGTGCCAGCAGCTGGGTAGACAGGGGTAACTATGGCTACACCTTC. Translated: CASSWVDRGNYGYTF. The J gene is TRBJ1-2, the V gene TRBV5-6; the match to TRBD1 covers 8 bases. CDR3 length: 15 residues. The germline gives CDR1 SGHDT, CDR2 YYEEEE. V shed 3 bases, J shed 1 base, and the junction held 5 bases outside the gene matches.

This clone was picked up a small number of times. The CDR3 bases are TGTGCCAGCAGTACCCGGACAGGGAGGGAGACCCAGTACTTC. It translates to CASSTRTGRETQYF. The chain combines TRBV6-1 with TRBJ2-5; 8 positions match TRBD1. Trimming removed 5 bases from V and 5 bases from J; junction bases left unmatched: 7. The CDR3 extends over 14 amino acids. Germline V gives CDR1 MNHNS, CDR2 SASEGT.

The chain recombines TRBV5-6 with TRBJ2-5, with D unclear. The CDR3 runs to 11 residues. V lost 1 base and J lost 5, with 3 bases in between. Germline V gene data show CDR1 as SGHDT and CDR2 as YYEEEE. CDR3 region: CASSLQETQYF. The CDR3 bases are TGTGCCAGCAGCTTGCAGGAGACCCAGTACTTC.

This chain connects TRBV29-1 to TRBJ2-1; the match to TRBD2 covers 12 bases. Germline CDR1 reads SQVTM; CDR2 reads ANQGSEA. V shed 4 bases, J shed 7 bases, and the junction held 5 bases outside the gene matches. The CDR3 spans 14 residues. CDR3 in amino acids: CSVVRTSGNNEQFF. CDR3 nucleotides: TGCAGCGTTGTAAGGACTAGCGGGAATAATGAGCAGTTCTTC.

The rearrangement uses TRBV28 and TRBJ2-7; a possible D gene is TRBD1 (5 bases). V lost 2 bases to trimming and J lost 2 bases, with 10 bases between them. The CDR3 totals 14 residues. CDR1 and CDR2 from the germline V gene are MDHEN and SYDVKM. CDR3 in amino acids: CASSLPQVTYEQYF. The CDR3 DNA sequence: TGTGCCAGCAGTTTACCACAGGTCACCTACGAGCAGTACTTC.